This T cell receptor beta chain was sequenced for a study of control samples from healthy donors and cancer patients. The germline V gene has CDR1 MNHNY and CDR2 SVGAGI (reference sequence). Trimming pared 2 bases from V and 1 base from J, leaving 6 bases between. The CDR3 is made up of 14 amino acids. Assay used: immunoSEQ multiplex PCR; TCRdb lists only in-frame clones, some missing. Of 90,000 to 100,000 clones listed, 65% to 85% are singletons. The receptor was isolated from a man aged 65 to 79 with lung cancer. Sequenced: PBMCs. The chain recombines TRBV6-6 with TRBJ1-3, with unresolved D. The CDR3 loop is CASSYDGSGNTIYF. CDR3 DNA sequence: TGTGCCAGCAGTTACGACGGGTCTGGAAACACCATATATTTT.